The entry that follows covers one TCR beta chain sequence. The antigen remains undetermined. This sample was included in a study of radiotherapy plus CTLA-4 blockade in lung cancer. Overall study: Objective responses were observed in less than 20% of patients, and disease control was achieved by roughly 31%.

Profiled with immunoSEQ multiplex PCR; TCRdb holds only in-frame clones, not every one. The sample consists of roughly 45,000 clones, almost 65% of them appearing once. Enrolled patients, whose metastatic non-small-cell lung cancer was chemo-refractory, received focal radiation plus CTLA-4 blockade with ipilimumab. V lost 3 bases to trimming and J lost 0 bases, with 8 bases between them. There are 14 residues in the CDR3. Germline CDR1 and CDR2: SGHVS and FQNEAQ. The study's findings and limits: Expansion in blood of tumor-derived TCR clones was seen after radiotherapy plus ipilimumab. Strongest reported response predictors: early blood clone changes and post-radiation interferon-beta.

The chain recombines TRBV7-8 with TRBJ1-2, with D maybe TRBD1 (5 bases). The sample consisted of peripheral blood, taken from a patient treated with radiotherapy plus ipilimumab. This receptor was obtained from a human donor with non-small cell lung cancer who had a partial response to radiotherapy plus ipilimumab. The CDR3 spells CASSFDSTNYGYTF. The CDR3 region has the DNA TGTGCCAGCAGCTTCGACAGCACTAACTATGGCTACACCTTC.